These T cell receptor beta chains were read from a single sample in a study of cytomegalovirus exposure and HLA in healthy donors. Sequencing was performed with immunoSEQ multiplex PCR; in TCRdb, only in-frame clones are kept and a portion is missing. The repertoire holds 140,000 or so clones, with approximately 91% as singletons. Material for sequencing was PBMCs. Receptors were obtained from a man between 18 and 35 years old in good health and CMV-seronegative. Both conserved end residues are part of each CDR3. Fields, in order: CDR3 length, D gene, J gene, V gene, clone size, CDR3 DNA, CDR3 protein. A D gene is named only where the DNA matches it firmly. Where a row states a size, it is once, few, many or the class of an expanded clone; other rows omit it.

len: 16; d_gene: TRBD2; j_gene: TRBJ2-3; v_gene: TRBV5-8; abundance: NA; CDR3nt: TGTGCCAGCAGCCCCCGGGGGGGACAAACCACAGATACGCAGTATTTT; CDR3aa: CASSPRGGQTTDTQYF
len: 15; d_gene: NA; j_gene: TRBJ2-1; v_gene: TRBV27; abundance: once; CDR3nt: TGTGCCAGCAGACGTGCTAGCGCAAATGACAATGAGCAGTTCTTC; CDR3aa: CASRRASANDNEQFF
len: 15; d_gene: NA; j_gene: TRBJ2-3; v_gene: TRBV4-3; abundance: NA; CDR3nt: TGCGCCAGCAGCCAAGCGGGAGCGAGCACAGATACGCAGTATTTT; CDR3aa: CASSQAGASTDTQYF
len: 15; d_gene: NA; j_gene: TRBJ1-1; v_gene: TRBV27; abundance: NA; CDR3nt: TGTGCCAGCAGTTTATTGAGGGTTGCAGCCACTGAAGCTTTCTTT; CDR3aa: CASSLLRVAATEAFF
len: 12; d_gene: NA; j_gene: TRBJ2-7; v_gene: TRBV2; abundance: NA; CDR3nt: TGTGCCAGCAGCACTTCCGGCTACGAGCAGTACTTC; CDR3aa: CASSTSGYEQYF
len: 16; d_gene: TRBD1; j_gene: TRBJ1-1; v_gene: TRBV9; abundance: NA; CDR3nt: TGTGCCAGCAGCACCAGAACAACAGGGGGCTACACTGAAGCTTTCTTT; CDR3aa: CASSTRTTGGYTEAFF
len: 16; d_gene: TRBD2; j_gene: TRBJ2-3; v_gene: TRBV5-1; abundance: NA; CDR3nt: TGCGCCAGCAGCTTGACTGGCGCGGGGGAGGCAGATACGCAGTATTTT; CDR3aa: CASSLTGAGEADTQYF
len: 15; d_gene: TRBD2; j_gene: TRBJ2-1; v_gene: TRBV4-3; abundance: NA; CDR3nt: TGCGCCAGCAGCCAAGAGACTAGCGGGAGCGATGAGCAGTTCTTC; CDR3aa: CASSQETSGSDEQFF
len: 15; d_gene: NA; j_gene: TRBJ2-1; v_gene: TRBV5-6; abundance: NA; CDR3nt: TGTGCCAGCAGCTTGGGGACAGAGAACTACAATGAGCAGTTCTTC; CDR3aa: CASSLGTENYNEQFF
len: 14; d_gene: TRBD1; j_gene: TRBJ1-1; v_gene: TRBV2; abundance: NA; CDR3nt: TGTGCCAGCAGTTTGGGACAGCGGAACACTGAAGCTTTCTTT; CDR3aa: CASSLGQRNTEAFF
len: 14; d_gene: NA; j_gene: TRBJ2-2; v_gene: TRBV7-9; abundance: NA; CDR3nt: TGTGCCAGCACCCCCGGTAGCTCCACCGGGGAGCTGTTTTTT; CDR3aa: CASTPGSSTGELFF
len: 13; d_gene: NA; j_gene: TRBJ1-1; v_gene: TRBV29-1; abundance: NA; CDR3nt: TGCAGCGCAAAGGGAGGGGGAAACACTGAAGCTTTCTTT; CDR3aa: CSAKGGGNTEAFF
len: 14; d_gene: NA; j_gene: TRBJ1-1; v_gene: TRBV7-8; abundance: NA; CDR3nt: TGTGCCAGCAGCTCCGACAGATTGAACACTGAAGCTTTCTTT; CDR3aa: CASSSDRLNTEAFF
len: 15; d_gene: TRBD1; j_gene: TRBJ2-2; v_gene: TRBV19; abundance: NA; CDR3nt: TGTGCCAGTAGTATATTTGGGCAGGGGGCCGGGGAGCTGTTTTTT; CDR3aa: CASSIFGQGAGELFF
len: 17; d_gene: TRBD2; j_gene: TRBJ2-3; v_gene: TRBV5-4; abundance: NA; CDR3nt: TGTGCCAGCAGGGCGGGAGGGCAAGGGCTGGCATGGAGCACGCAGTATTTT; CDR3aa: CASRAGGQGLAWSTQYF
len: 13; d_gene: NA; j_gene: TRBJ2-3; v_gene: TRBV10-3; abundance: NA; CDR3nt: TGTGCCATCAGGCCAGGGGGCACAGATACGCAGTATTTT; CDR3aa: CAIRPGGTDTQYF
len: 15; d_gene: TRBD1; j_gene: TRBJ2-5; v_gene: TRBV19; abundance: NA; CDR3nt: TGTGCCACTCCAGGGGGGGACAGGGTATTAGAGACCCAGTACTTC; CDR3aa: CATPGGDRVLETQYF
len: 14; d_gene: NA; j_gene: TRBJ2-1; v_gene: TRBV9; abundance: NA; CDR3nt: TGTGCCAGCAACCAATTAGGTCCGGGGAATGAGCAGTTCTTC; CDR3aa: CASNQLGPGNEQFF
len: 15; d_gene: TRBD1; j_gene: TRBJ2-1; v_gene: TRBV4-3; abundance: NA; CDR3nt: TGCGCCAGCAGCCAAGAGGGGACAGGGGCTTTTGAGCAGTTCTTC; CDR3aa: CASSQEGTGAFEQFF
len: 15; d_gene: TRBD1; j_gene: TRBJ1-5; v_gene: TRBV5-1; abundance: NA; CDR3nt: TGCGCCAGCAGCTCGGGACAGGGGAGCAATCAGCCCCAGCATTTT; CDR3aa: CASSSGQGSNQPQHF
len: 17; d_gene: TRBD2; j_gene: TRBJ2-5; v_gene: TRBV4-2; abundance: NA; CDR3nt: TGTGCCAGCAGCCAAGTCGCTAGCGGGGACTCCCAAGAGACCCAGTACTTC; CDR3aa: CASSQVASGDSQETQYF
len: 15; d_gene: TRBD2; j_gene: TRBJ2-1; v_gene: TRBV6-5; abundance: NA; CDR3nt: TGTGCCAGCAGTTACTTCCTAGCGGGGGAGGTGGAGCAGTTCTTC; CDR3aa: CASSYFLAGEVEQFF
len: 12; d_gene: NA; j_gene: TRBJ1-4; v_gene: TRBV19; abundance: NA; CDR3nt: TGTGCCAGCCAGCGGGTTAATGAAAAACTGTTTTTT; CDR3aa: CASQRVNEKLFF
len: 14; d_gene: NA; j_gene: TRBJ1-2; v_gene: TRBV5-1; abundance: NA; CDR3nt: TGCGCCAGCAGCCTGGGGCAGGGAAGCTATGGCTACACCTTC; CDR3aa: CASSLGQGSYGYTF
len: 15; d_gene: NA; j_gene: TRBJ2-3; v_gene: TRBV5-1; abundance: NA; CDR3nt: TGCGCCAGCAGCTTAAGGGGAATAGGAGCAGATACGCAGTATTTT; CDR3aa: CASSLRGIGADTQYF
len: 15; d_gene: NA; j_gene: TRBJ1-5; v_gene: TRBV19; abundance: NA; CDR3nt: TGTGCCAGTAGTATAGATCTAACAGGGAGTCAGCCCCAGCATTTT; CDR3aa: CASSIDLTGSQPQHF
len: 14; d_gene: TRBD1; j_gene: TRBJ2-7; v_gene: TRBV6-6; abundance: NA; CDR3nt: TGTGCCAGCAGTCGACAGGGGGGTTCCTACGAGCAGTACTTC; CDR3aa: CASSRQGGSYEQYF
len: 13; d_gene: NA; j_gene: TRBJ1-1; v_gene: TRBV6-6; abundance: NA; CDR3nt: TGTGCCAGCAGTTACTCGTCCAGGGTTGAAGCTTTCTTT; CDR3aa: CASSYSSRVEAFF
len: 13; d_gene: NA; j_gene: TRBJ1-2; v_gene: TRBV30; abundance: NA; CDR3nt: TGTGCCTGGAGTTTTAGGACGACAGGTGGCTACACCTTC; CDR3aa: CAWSFRTTGGYTF
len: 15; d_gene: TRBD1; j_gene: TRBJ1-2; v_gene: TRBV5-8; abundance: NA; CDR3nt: TGTGCCAGCAGCTTGGAGGGACAGGGAAGCTATGGCTACACCTTC; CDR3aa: CASSLEGQGSYGYTF
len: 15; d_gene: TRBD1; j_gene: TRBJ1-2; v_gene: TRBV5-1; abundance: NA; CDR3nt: TGCGCCAGCAGTTCTACCGGAGACAGGGGCGAGGGCTACACCTTC; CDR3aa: CASSSTGDRGEGYTF
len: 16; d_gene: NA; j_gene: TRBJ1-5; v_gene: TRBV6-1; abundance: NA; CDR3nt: TGTGCCAGCAGTGAAGCATTTGGAGGGCTTTTTCAGCCCCAGCATTTT; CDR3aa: CASSEAFGGLFQPQHF
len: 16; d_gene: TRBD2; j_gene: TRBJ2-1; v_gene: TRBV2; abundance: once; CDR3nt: TGTGCCAGCAGTAGAGCGGGGGGGCATTTTTACAATGAGCAGTTCTTC; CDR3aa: CASSRAGGHFYNEQFF
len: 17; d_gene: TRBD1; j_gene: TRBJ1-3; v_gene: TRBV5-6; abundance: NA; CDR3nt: TGTGCCAGCAGCTTTTCCATGACAGGGGGCTCTGGAAACACCATATATTTT; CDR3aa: CASSFSMTGGSGNTIYF
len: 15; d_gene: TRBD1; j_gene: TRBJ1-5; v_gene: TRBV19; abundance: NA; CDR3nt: TGTGCCAGTAACGCCCAGGGGGCCCCCAGTTCGGCCCAGCATTTT; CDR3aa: CASNAQGAPSSAQHF